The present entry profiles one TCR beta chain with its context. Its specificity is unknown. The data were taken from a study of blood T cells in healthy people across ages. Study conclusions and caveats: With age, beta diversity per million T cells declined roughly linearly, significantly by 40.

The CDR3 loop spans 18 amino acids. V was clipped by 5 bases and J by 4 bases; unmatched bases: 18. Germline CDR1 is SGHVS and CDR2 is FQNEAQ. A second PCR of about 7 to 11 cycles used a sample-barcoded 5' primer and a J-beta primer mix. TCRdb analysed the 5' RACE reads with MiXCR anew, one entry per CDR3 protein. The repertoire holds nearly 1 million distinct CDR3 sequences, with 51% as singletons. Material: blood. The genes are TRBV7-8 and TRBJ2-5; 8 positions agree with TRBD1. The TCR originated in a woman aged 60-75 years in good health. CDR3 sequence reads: CASSPGGAGGAVRETQYF. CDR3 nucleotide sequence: TGTGCCAGCAGCCCCGGAGGAGCAGGGGGCGCGGTACGAGAGACCCAGTACTTC.